The T cell receptor (beta chain) described here comes from a study of OX40 agonist ivuxolimab in advanced cancers. Here immunoSEQ multiplex PCR was the method, and the copy in TCRdb shows in-frame clones only, minus some. The table has more than 70,000 clones, under 90% seen once. CDR1 is MDHEN, CDR2 SYDVKM, per germline. The CDR3 is 15 amino acids. Deletions cut 8 bases from V and 0 bases from J, with 14 bases between. This receptor was taken from an adult with an advanced solid tumor such as melanoma, head and neck, liver or kidney cancer. The chain employs TRBV28 and TRBJ1-3; no reliable D call. This sample comprised CD4+ or CD8+ T cells sorted from blood, obtained in a trial of the OX40 agonist ivuxolimab. The CDR3 region has the DNA TGTGCCAGCCGGGATGGACCCAGCTCTGGAAACACCATATATTTT. Translated: CASRDGPSSGNTIYF.